This TCR beta chain was obtained from a study of T cell responses to AZD1222 COVID-19 vaccine. The method was immunoSEQ multiplex PCR; TCRdb's version includes in-frame clones alone and lacks a portion of them. The table shows approximately 140,000 clones, with 75% to 95% occurring only once. The CDR3 has 14 residues. Per the germline V gene, CDR1 is MRHNA and CDR2 is SNTAGT. Losses at the gene ends were 6 bases for V and 2 bases for J; bases not matched to a gene: 2. The rearrangement joins TRBV6-4 to TRBJ2-1, with 9 positions matching TRBD2. The sequence derives from an adult in good health. The source was peripheral blood, collected on day 0 of AZD1222 vaccination. In DNA, the CDR3 is TGTGCCAGCAGGCGGGAGGGCACCTACAATGAGCAGTTCTTC. It is translated as CASRREGTYNEQFF.